The 2 T cell receptor beta chains listed next were all sequenced from one sample in a study of blood T cell repertoires in COVID-19. TCRdb keeps only in-frame clones here, not all; method: immunoSEQ multiplex PCR. This sample has about 24,000 clones, with 81% found just once. Sample: peripheral blood. These receptors came from a man between 70 and 80 years old with acute or convalescent COVID-19.

As for this clone: The sample holds other DNA sequences that translate to the same CDR3. This chain joins TRBV6-5 and TRBJ2-7, with 8 bases aligning to TRBD2. CDR1 MNHEY and CDR2 SVGAGI come from the germline V gene. V was pared by 6 bases and J by 0 bases, with 7 bases of the junction left unmatched. CDR3 length: 15 amino acids. The DNA of the CDR3 is TGTGCCAGCAGCTCCCTTGCGGGGGGCTCCTACGAGCAGTACTTC. Residues: CASSSLAGGSYEQYF.

The J gene is TRBJ1-4, the V gene TRBV6-5, with 11 bases fitting TRBD1. V shed 4 bases and J 6 bases; nucleotides not matched to a gene: 4. The CDR3 covers 15 residues. CDR1 MNHEY and CDR2 SVGAGI come from the germline V gene. CDR3 sequence: CASSSGTGGDEKLFF. CDR3 DNA: TGTGCCAGCAGTTCCGGGACAGGGGGAGATGAAAAACTGTTTTTT.